Presented here are 14 T cell receptor beta chains from one specimen sequenced in a study of regulatory T cells in long-lasting Graves disease. Through Arm-PCR of CDR3 regions and iRepertoire HTBI primers, TCR beta libraries were built. TCRdb analysed the multiplex PCR reads with MiXCR anew, one entry per CDR3 protein. The data show 700,000 or so distinct CDR3 sequences, around 30% seen once. Time point: persistent/refractory GD, antithyroid drugs over 5 years with positive TRAb. Researchers made the TCR library from RNA that was extracted from PBMCs. This sample comprised peripheral blood mononuclear cells (PBMCs), obtained when the disease was refractory, from a patient treated with antithyroid drugs. The receptor set was obtained from a female donor with Graves disease.

This chain connects TRBV20-1 to TRBJ1-1; D call uncertain. Germline V CDR1 and CDR2: DFQATT, SNEGSKA (reference sequence). CDR3 length: 12 amino acids. CDR3 loop: CSSGYPNTEAFF. The CDR3 DNA follows: TGCAGCTCAGGATACCCGAACACTGAAGCTTTCTTT.

The chain has TRBV11-3 and TRBJ1-1, with TRBD1 matching over 7 bases. V was pared by 4 bases and J by 1 base, with 3 bases of the junction left unmatched. CDR1 is SGHNT and CDR2 is YENEEA in the germline V gene. The CDR3 length is 14 residues. CDR3 in DNA: TGTGCCAGCAGCTCGGACAGGTCGAACACTGAAGCTTTCTTT. Its translation is CASSSDRSNTEAFF.

The chain links TRBV4-1 to TRBJ1-2, with TRBD1 as a possible D gene (5 bases). The CDR3 runs to 15 residues. From germline, CDR1 is MGHRA and CDR2 YSYEKL. Trimming left V 4 bases short and J 7 bases short, with 19 bases between. The CDR3 sequence is CASSPLRRDFSGYTF. In DNA form, the CDR3 reads TGCGCCAGCAGCCCTCTGAGGAGGGACTTTAGTGGCTACACCTTC.

J is TRBJ2-7 and V is TRBV7-9; TRBD1 matches 7 bases. This CDR3 region has 11 residues. V shed 8 bases, J shed 6 bases, and the junction held 4 bases outside the gene matches. Germline assignment: CDR1 SEHNR and CDR2 FQNEAQ (reference sequence). In DNA, the CDR3 is TGTGCCAGCCTGCGGACAGGCGAGCAGTACTTC. It translates to CASLRTGEQYF.

The chain employs TRBV9 and TRBJ1-2; TRBD1 agrees at 12 bases. The CDR3 totals 15 residues. Trimming took 2 bases from V and 5 from J; bases not matched to a gene: 4. The V gene's germline CDR1 is SGDLS and CDR2 YYNGEE. CDR3 bases: TGTGCCAGCAGCGTCGGGACAGGGGGCGGGTATGGCTACACCTTC. Protein: CASSVGTGGGYGYTF.

The chain couples TRBV7-9 to TRBJ1-1; D remains ambiguous. The V gene's germline CDR1 is SEHNR and CDR2 FQNEAQ (reference sequence). This CDR3 contains 13 residues. V lost 1 base to trimming and J lost 3 bases, with 6 bases between them. Here the CDR3 reads CASSLVSDTEAFF. The CDR3 DNA reads TGTGCCAGCAGCTTAGTTTCTGACACTGAAGCTTTCTTT. The full variable domain, in which reference TRBV7-9 and TRBJ1-1 provide the parts outside the CDR3, is DTGVSQNPRHKITKRGQNVTFRCDPISEHNRLYWYRQTLGQGPEFLTYFQNEAQLEKSRLLSDRFSAERPKGSFSTLEIQRTEQGDSAMYLCASSLVSDTEAFFGQGTRLTVV.

This clonotype was seen repeatedly, ten times or more. The CDR3, as DNA: TGTGCCAGCAGCGCCCAGATGAATAATTCACCCCTCCACTTT. Translation gives CASSAQMNNSPLHF. This chain links TRBV2 with TRBJ1-6, with D unresolved. The CDR3 sequence is 14 residues long. Germline lookup yields CDR1 SNHLY and CDR2 FYNNEI. V lost 6 bases and J lost 5, with 11 bases in between.

This clonotype turned up a few times. This chain uses TRBV7-9 with TRBJ2-7, with D perhaps matching TRBD1 (5 bases). CDR1 and CDR2 (germline): SEHNR, FQNEAQ (reference sequence). The ends were cut back, 4 bases at V and 3 bases at J, with 13 bases in the middle. The CDR3 loop spans 14 amino acids. In DNA form, the CDR3 reads TGTGCCAGCAGCTCCGTTCAGGGAAACTACGAGCAGTACTTC. Protein product: CASSSVQGNYEQYF.

The CDR3 protein is CAWRADRENTEAFF. CDR3 sequence (DNA): TGTGCCTGGAGGGCAGACAGGGAGAACACTGAAGCTTTCTTT. This chain links TRBV30 with TRBJ1-1; 7 bases are shared with TRBD1. V lost 3 bases and J lost 1; bases outside the gene matches: 5. CDR3 length equals 14 residues. Germline lookup yields CDR1 GTSNPN and CDR2 SVGIG (reference sequence).

The J gene is TRBJ2-7, the V gene TRBV20-1, with no clear D. CDR3 length equals 15 residues. V lost 3 bases and J lost 1, with 16 bases in between. Per the germline V gene, CDR1 is DFQATT and CDR2 is SNEGSKA (reference sequence). CDR3 in DNA: TGCAGTGCTAGTGAACCTCGGACGCGATCCTACGAGCAGTACTTC. Its protein product is CSASEPRTRSYEQYF.

The J gene is TRBJ2-7, the V gene TRBV10-2, with 10 bases lining up with TRBD2. The germline gives CDR1 WSHSY, CDR2 SAAADI. This CDR3 has 14 residues. V lost 7 bases, J lost 2 bases, and 5 bases stayed unmatched. The CDR3 DNA reads as TGCGCCAGCATCGGACTAGCGGACCCCTACGAGCAGTACTTC. Translating it yields CASIGLADPYEQYF.

The chain carries TRBV19 and TRBJ2-5; weak D call: TRBD1 (5 bases). Germline loops: CDR1 LNHDA, CDR2 SQIVND (reference sequence). The CDR3 is 15 amino acids. Trimming took off 5 bases at V and 4 bases at J, with 17 bases between the two ends. The CDR3 coding sequence is TGTGCCAGTAGTCCCCGGACACCCCAGGGAGAGACCCAGTACTTC. It specifies CASSPRTPQGETQYF.

J is TRBJ1-1 and V is TRBV5-6; TRBD1 agrees at 7 bases. Germline V gene lookup returns CDR1 SGHDT and CDR2 YYEEEE. The CDR3 has 15 residues. V trimming: 3 bases; J trimming: 0 bases; junction bases outside the gene matches: 5. The CDR3 sequence is CASSSGQDMNTEAFF. DNA for the CDR3: TGTGCCAGCAGCTCTGGACAGGACATGAACACTGAAGCTTTCTTT.

In its sample, this clonotype was seen a few times. The V and J genes are TRBV5-1 and TRBJ1-1, with D maybe TRBD1 (6 bases). V was trimmed by 2 bases and J by 1 base, leaving 12 bases between them. The CDR3 spans 15 residues. Per germline, CDR1 SGHRS and CDR2 YFSETQ. The CDR3 protein is CASSFAGTTNTEAFF. The CDR3 DNA reads as TGCGCCAGCAGCTTCGCCGGGACAACGAACACTGAAGCTTTCTTT. The full variable domain, with the rest looked up from reference TRBV5-1 and TRBJ1-1, is KAGVTQTPRYLIKTRGQQVTLSCSPISGHRSVSWYQQTPGQGLQFLFEYFSETQRNKGNFPGRFSGRQFSNSRSEMNVSTLELGDSALYLCASSFAGTTNTEAFFGQGTRLTVV.